This T cell receptor beta chain was observed in a study of blood T cell repertoires in COVID-19. At the level of the study: From T cells, B-cell-depleted T cells, or PBMCs came the material, which was cDNA or gDNA.

This CDR3 region has 13 residues. V was shortened by 5 bases and J by 7 bases, with 12 bases between the two germline ends. Germline-derived CDR1 and CDR2 are KGHSH and LQKENI. The study assigned cohorts using participant-reported clinical history. Recovered participants had two consecutive negative NP/OP PCR tests, healthcare professional clearance, or symptom resolution. Repertoires were generated with immunoSEQ multiplex PCR, while TCRdb's copy carries only in-frame clones and drops some. The profile shows about 140,000 clones, about 80% of them singletons. Sequencing used PBMCs or T cells enriched from blood (not recorded which). This TCR was sampled from a woman in her forties or fifties who had recovered from COVID-19. This rearrangement joins TRBV18 to TRBJ1-5; D gene uncertain. CDR3 coding DNA: TGTGCCAGCTCATCTCAAGTCGAGCAGCCCCAGCATTTT. Translated: CASSSQVEQPQHF.